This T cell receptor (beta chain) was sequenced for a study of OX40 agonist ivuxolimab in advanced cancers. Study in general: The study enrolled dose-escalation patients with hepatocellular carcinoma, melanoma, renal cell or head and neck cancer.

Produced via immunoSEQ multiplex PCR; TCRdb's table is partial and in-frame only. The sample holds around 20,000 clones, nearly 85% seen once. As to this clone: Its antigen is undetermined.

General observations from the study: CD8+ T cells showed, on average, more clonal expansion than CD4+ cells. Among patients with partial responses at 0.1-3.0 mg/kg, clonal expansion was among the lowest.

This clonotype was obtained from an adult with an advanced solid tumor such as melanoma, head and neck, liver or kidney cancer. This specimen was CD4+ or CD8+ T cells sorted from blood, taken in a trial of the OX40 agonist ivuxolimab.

The CDR3 sequence is CASSYRGQSSYNEQFF. The CDR3 DNA follows: TGTGCCAGCAGTTACAGGGGGCAGAGCTCCTACAATGAGCAGTTCTTC. The J gene is TRBJ2-1, the V gene TRBV6-5, with 7 positions matching TRBD1. Unmatched junction bases numbered 4, after V lost 2 bases and J lost 0 bases. The CDR3 is 16 amino acids. Germline assignment: CDR1 MNHEY and CDR2 SVGAGI.